The source of this TCR beta chain is a study of blood T cell repertoires in COVID-19. As for the study in general: The cDNA or gDNA used as material had been derived from T cells, B-cell-depleted T cells, or PBMCs.

This table comes from immunoSEQ multiplex PCR, and its TCRdb copy is limited to in-frame clones, with some not included. Among about 300,000 clones, approximately 90% were seen once, and the ten largest hold 5.5% to 7%. Germline loops: CDR1 KGHSH, CDR2 LQKENI. Unmatched junction bases numbered 3, after V lost 1 base and J lost 2 bases. The CDR3 covers 15 residues. Sequenced input: peripheral blood. This clonotype was sampled from a woman between 25 and 40 years old who had recovered from COVID-19. V is TRBV18 and J is TRBJ2-3; 7 bases fit TRBD1. CDR3 sequence: CASSPRTGDTDTQYF. CDR3 nucleotide sequence: TGTGCCAGCTCACCACGGACAGGAGACACAGATACGCAGTATTTT. Together with reference TRBV18 and TRBJ2-3, the CDR3 gives the full variable domain: NAGVMQNPRHLVRRRGQEARLRCSPMKGHSHVYWYRQLPEEGLKFMVYLQKENIIDESGMPKERFSAEFPKEGPSILRIQQVVRGDSAAYFCASSPRTGDTDTQYFGPGTRLTVL.